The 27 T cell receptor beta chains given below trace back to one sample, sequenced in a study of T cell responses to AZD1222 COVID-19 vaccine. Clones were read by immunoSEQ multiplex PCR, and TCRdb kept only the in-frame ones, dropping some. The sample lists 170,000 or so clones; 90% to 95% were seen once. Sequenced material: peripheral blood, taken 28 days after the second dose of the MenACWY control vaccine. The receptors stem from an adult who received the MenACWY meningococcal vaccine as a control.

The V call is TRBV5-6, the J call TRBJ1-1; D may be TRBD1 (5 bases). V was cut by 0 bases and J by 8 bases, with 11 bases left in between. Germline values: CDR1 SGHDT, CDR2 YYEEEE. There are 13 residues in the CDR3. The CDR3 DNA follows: TGTGCCAGCAGCTTGGGGGCAGGGTTGGAAGCTTTCTTT. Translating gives CASSLGAGLEAFF.

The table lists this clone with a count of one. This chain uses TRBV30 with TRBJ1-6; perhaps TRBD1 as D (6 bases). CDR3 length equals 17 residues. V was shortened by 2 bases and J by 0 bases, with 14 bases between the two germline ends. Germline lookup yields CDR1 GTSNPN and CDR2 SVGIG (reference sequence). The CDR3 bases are TGTGCCTGGAGTCTGGGGGGGGCGAGCTCCTATAATTCACCCCTCCACTTT. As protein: CAWSLGGASSYNSPLHF.

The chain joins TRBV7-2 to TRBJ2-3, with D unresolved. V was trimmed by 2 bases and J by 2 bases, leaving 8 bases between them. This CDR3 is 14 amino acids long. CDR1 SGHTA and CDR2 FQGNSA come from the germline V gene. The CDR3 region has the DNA TGTGCCAGCAGCTTATCCCCCTCCACAGATACGCAGTATTTT. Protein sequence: CASSLSPSTDTQYF.

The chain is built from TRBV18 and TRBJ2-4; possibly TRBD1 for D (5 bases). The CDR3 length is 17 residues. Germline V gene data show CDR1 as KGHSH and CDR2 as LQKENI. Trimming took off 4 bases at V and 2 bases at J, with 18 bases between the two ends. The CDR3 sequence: CASSLGSGRATKNIQYF. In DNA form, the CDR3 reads TGTGCCAGCTCACTCGGCTCGGGCAGGGCAACCAAAAACATTCAGTACTTC.

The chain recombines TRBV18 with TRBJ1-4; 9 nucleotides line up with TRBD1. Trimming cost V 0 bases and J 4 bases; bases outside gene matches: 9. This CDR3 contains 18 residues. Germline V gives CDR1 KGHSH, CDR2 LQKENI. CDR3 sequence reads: CASSPPGGQGRNNEKLFF. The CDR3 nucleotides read TGTGCCAGCTCACCACCGGGGGGACAGGGTAGGAATAATGAAAAACTGTTTTTT.

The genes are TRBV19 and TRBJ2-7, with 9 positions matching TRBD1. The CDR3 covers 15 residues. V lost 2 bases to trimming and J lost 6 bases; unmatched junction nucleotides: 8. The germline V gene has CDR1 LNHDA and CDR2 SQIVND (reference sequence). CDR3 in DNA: TGTGCCAGTAGTATACTCCGGACAGGGGTAAGCGAGCAGTACTTC. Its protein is CASSILRTGVSEQYF.

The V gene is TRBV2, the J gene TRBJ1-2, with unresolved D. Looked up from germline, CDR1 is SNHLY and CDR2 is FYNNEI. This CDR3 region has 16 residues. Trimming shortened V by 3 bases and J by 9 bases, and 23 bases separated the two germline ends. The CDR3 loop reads CASSDIGSLSMESYTF. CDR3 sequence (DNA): TGTGCCAGCAGTGATATAGGGAGTTTATCTATGGAGAGCTACACCTTC. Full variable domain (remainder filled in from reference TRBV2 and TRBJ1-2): EPEVTQTPSHQVTQMGQEVILRCVPISNHLYFYWYRQILGQKVEFLVSFYNNEISEKSEIFDDQFSVERPDGSNFTLKIRSTKLEDSAMYFCASSDIGSLSMESYTFGSGTRLTVV.

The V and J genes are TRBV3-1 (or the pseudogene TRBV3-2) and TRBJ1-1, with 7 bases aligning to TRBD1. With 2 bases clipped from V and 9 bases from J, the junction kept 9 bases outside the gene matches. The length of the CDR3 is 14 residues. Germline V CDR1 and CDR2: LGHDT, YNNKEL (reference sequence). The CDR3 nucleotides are TGTGCCAGCAGCCAAAGAGAGACAGGGAATAAAGCTTTCTTT. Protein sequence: CASSQRETGNKAFF.

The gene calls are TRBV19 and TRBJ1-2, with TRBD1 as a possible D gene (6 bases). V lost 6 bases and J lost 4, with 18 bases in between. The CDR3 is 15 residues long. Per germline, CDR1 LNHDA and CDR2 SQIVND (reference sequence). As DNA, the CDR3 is TGTGCCAGTAGCCCCGCACAGGGTTTCCGCTATGGCTACACCTTC. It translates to CASSPAQGFRYGYTF.

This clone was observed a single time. CDR3 coding DNA: TGTGCCAGCAGTGAAGGGATCCCCTCTGATGAGCAGTTCTTC. Residues: CASSEGIPSDEQFF. This chain links TRBV2 with TRBJ2-1; D gene ambiguous. Per germline, CDR1 SNHLY and CDR2 FYNNEI. This CDR3 has 14 residues. V was cut by 1 base and J by 8 bases, with 12 bases left in between.

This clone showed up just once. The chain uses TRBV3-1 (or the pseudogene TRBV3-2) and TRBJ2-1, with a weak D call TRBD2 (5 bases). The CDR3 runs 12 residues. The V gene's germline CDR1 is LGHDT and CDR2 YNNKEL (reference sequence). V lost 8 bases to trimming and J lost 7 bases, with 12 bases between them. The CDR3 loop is CASARGRNEQFF. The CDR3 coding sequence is TGTGCCAGCGCCCGGGGTAGAAATGAGCAGTTCTTC.

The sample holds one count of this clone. This chain's CDR3 is CASSPPGRNKNSPLHF. For the CDR3, the DNA is TGTGCCAGCAGTCCGCCGGGACGCAACAAAAATTCACCCCTCCACTTT. The chain couples TRBV2 to TRBJ1-6; the D gene is possibly TRBD1 (5 bases). Trimming stripped 5 bases from V and 7 bases from J, with 18 bases between. There are 16 residues in the CDR3. Germline assignment: CDR1 SNHLY and CDR2 FYNNEI.

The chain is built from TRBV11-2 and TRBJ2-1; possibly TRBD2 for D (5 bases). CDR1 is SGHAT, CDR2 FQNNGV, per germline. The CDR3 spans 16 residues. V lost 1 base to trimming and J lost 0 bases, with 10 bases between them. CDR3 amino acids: CASSLVGLLSYNEQFF. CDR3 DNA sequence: TGTGCCAGCAGCTTAGTTGGACTCCTCTCCTACAATGAGCAGTTCTTC.

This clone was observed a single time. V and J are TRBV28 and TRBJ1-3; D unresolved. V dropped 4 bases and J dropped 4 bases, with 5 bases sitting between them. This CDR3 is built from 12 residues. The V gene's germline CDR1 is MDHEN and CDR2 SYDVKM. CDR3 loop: CASSSIGNTIYF. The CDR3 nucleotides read TGTGCCAGCAGTTCTATAGGAAACACCATATATTTT. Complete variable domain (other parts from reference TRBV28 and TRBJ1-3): DVKVTQSSRYLVKRTGEKVFLECVQDMDHENMFWYRQDPGLGLRLIYFSYDVKMKEKGDIPEGYSVSREKKERFSLILESASTNQTSMYLCASSSIGNTIYFGEGSWLTVV.

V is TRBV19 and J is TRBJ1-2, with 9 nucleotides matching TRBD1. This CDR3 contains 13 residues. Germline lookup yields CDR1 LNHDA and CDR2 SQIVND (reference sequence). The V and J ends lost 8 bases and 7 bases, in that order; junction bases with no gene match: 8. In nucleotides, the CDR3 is TGTGCCAGTGTCCGGGACAGGGTTGCTGGCTACACCTTC. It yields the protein CASVRDRVAGYTF.

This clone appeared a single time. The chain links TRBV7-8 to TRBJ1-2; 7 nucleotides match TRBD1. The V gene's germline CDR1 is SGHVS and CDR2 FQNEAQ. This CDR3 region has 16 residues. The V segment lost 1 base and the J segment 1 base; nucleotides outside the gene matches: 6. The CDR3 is CASSLDRDRLNYGYTF. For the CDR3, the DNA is TGTGCCAGCAGCTTAGACCGGGACAGACTTAACTATGGCTACACCTTC.

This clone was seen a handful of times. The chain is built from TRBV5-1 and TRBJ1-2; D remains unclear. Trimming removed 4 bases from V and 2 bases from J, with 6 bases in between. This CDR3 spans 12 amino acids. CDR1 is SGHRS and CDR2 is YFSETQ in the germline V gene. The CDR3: CASSTGNYGYTF. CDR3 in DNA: TGCGCCAGCAGCACGGGGAACTATGGCTACACCTTC.

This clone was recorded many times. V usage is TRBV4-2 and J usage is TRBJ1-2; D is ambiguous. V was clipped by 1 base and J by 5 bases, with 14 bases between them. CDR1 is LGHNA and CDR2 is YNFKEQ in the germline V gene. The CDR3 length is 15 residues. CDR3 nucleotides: TGTGCCAGCAGCCAAGCTTCGGTCGTTGCGTATGGCTACACCTTC. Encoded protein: CASSQASVVAYGYTF.

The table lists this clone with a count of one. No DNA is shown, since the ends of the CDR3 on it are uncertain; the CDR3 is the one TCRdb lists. The CDR3 region is CASSSSGGVTYEQYF. This rearrangement joins TRBV27 to TRBJ2-7; TRBD2 is the table's D call, not checked against the DNA. Including both end residues, the CDR3 is 15 amino acids long. CDR1 and CDR2 from the germline V gene are MNHEY and SMNVEV (reference sequence).

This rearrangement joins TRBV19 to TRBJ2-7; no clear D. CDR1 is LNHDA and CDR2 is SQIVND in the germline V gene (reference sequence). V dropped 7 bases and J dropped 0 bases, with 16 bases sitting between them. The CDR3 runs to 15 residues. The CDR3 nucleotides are TGTGCCAGTACCCCTAGTGCTCTCAACTCCTACGAGCAGTACTTC. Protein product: CASTPSALNSYEQYF.

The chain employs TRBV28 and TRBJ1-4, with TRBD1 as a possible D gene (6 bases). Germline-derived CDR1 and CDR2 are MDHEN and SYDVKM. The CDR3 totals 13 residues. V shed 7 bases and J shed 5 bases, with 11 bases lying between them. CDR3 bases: TGTGCCAGCAAGTCGGGACAAAATGAAAAACTGTTTTTT. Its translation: CASKSGQNEKLFF.

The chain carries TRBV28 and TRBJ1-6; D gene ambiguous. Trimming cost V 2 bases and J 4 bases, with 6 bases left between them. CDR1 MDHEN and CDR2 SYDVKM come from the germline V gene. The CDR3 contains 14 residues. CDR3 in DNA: TGTGCCAGCAGTTTAGGGCTATATAATTCACCCCTCCACTTT. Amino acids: CASSLGLYNSPLHF.

Here the CDR3 reads CASSVGFGPRDYGYTF. The DNA of the CDR3 is TGTGCCAGCAGCGTAGGGTTTGGCCCCAGAGACTATGGCTACACCTTC. The genes are TRBV9 and TRBJ1-2; D unclear. CDR1 and CDR2 (germline): SGDLS, YYNGEE. This CDR3 has 16 residues. V lost 0 bases and J lost 3, with 15 bases in between.

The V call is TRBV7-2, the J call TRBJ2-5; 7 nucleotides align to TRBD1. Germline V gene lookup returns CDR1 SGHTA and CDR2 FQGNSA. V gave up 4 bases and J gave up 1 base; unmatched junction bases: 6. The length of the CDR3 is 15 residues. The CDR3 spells CASSSSGTAQETQYF. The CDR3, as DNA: TGTGCCAGCAGCTCATCCGGGACAGCCCAAGAGACCCAGTACTTC.

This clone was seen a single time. The CDR3 region has the DNA TGCGCCAGCAGCCAAGAATTCCCTTTAAAGTTTGATCAGTTCTTC. It is translated as CASSQEFPLKFDQFF. The rearrangement links TRBV4-3 to TRBJ2-1; no clear D gene. Per germline, CDR1 LGHNA and CDR2 YSLEER. CDR3 length: 15 residues. The V end was cut by 0 bases, the J end by 13 bases, with 19 bases between.

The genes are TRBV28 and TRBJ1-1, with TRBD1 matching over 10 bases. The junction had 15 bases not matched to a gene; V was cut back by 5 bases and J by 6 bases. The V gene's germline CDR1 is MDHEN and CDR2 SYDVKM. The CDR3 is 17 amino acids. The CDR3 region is CASSESGTGDLGAEAFF. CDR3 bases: TGTGCCAGCAGTGAGTCCGGGACAGGGGACCTAGGGGCTGAAGCTTTCTTT. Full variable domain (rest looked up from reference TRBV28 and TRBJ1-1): DVKVTQSSRYLVKRTGEKVFLECVQDMDHENMFWYRQDPGLGLRLIYFSYDVKMKEKGDIPEGYSVSREKKERFSLILESASTNQTSMYLCASSESGTGDLGAEAFFGQGTRLTVV.

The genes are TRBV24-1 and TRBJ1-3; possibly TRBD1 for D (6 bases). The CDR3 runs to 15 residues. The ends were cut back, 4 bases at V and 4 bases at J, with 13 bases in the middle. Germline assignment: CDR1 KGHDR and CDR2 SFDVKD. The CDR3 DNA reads TGTGCCACCAGTGAGGCAGGGGTGTCAGGAAACACCATATATTTT. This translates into CATSEAGVSGNTIYF.